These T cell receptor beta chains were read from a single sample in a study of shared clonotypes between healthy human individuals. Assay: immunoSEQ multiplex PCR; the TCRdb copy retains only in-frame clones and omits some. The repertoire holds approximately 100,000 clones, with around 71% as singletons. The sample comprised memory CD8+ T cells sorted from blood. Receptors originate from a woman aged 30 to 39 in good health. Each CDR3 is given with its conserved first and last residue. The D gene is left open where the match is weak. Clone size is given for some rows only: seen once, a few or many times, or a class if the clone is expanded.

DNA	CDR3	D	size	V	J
TGTGCCAGCAGACAACAGGGACCTAATGAAAAACTGTTTTTT	CASRQQGPNEKLFF	-	few	TRBV2	TRBJ1-4
TGTGCCAGCAGAATAGCGGGAGACTACGAGCAGTACTTC	CASRIAGDYEQYF	TRBD2	-	TRBV28	TRBJ2-7
TGTGCCAGCAGCGTAATTCACCGGGAGGGCGAAAAACTGTTTTTT	CASSVIHREGEKLFF	-	-	TRBV7-9	TRBJ1-4
TGTGCCAGCAGCTTCGGGCTAGCTAGCACAGATACGCAGTATTTT	CASSFGLASTDTQYF	-	-	TRBV11-3	TRBJ2-3
TGTGCCAGCAGTGAGATCGGACTAGCGGGAGCGCACGAGCAGTACTTC	CASSEIGLAGAHEQYF	TRBD2	-	TRBV27	TRBJ2-7
TGTGCCAGCAGCCCTTTACAAGGCAGGGGAACGACAGATACGCAGTATTTT	CASSPLQGRGTTDTQYF	-	once	TRBV7-8	TRBJ2-3
TGTGCCAGCACCCCACGAGAGGGAGGGGCAGATACGCAGTATTTT	CASTPREGGADTQYF	TRBD2	-	TRBV6-1	TRBJ2-3
TGTGCCACCAAACGAGGGTGGGGGGCCAACGTCCTGACTTTC	CATKRGWGANVLTF	-	-	TRBV19	TRBJ2-6
TGTGCCAGCAGCTTGGACAGAGAAGCTTTCTTT	CASSLDREAFF	-	-	TRBV5-6	TRBJ1-1
TGTGCCAGCAGTGATCAAGGGGCTAGGACTAGCGCGGAGGAGCAGTACTTC	CASSDQGARTSAEEQYF	TRBD2	many	TRBV25-1	TRBJ2-7
TGCGCCAGCAGTGATTCCCTGAACACTGAAGCTTTCTTT	CASSDSLNTEAFF	-	-	TRBV10-1	TRBJ1-1
TGTGCCAGCTCACCGAATACGGACAGGGGGACTGAAGCTTTCTTT	CASSPNTDRGTEAFF	TRBD1	-	TRBV18	TRBJ1-1
TGTGCCAGCAGCTTAGCTCTTTTGGGTTACGAGCAGTACTTC	CASSLALLGYEQYF	-	-	TRBV7-8	TRBJ2-7
TGTGCCAGCAACCAAATCAGGGTCGATGAGCAGTTCTTC	CASNQIRVDEQFF	-	few	TRBV7-9	TRBJ2-1
TGTGCCAGCAGCACAGGGAACGAGCAGTACTTC	CASSTGNEQYF	-	-	TRBV7-6	TRBJ2-7
TGCAGCGCCAGGTCGGCCTTACGGGGCGATGAGCAGTTCTTC	CSARSALRGDEQFF	-	-	TRBV29-1	TRBJ2-1
TGTGCCAGCACCCCGTGGCGGGGGGCCTCCTACAATGAGCAGTTCTTC	CASTPWRGASYNEQFF	TRBD2	-	TRBV7-9	TRBJ2-1
TGCAGTGCTAGACTCGAGCAGTACTTC	CSARLEQYF	-	-	TRBV20-1	TRBJ2-7
TGTGCCAGCAGCGCGGACGGAGCACTGACTATTGTAGGGAACACTGAAGCTTTCTTT	CASSADGALTIVGNTEAFF	-	-	TRBV9	TRBJ1-1
TGTGCCAGCAGCTTGTGGGTACGGAGGAACACTGAAGCTTTCTTT	CASSLWVRRNTEAFF	-	-	TRBV7-8	TRBJ1-1
TGTGCCAGCAGCCAGAAACTAGCGGGAGTTTTGGGTTACAATGAGCAGTTCTTC	CASSQKLAGVLGYNEQFF	TRBD2	-	TRBV5-6	TRBJ2-1
TGTGCCAGCAGCCCGCGGACAGGAGCTTTCCAAGAGACCCAGTACTTC	CASSPRTGAFQETQYF	TRBD1	once	TRBV7-4	TRBJ2-5
TGCGCCAGCAGCTTGGCCTCAGGGGAAACCTACGAGCAGTACTTC	CASSLASGETYEQYF	-	few	TRBV5-1	TRBJ2-7
TGTGCCAGTAGTACAGGGGGCTCGATCCCAAATGAGCAGTTCTTC	CASSTGGSIPNEQFF	TRBD1	few	TRBV19	TRBJ2-1
TGTGTCACCCGCGGGGAGGAACCTTACGAGCAGTACTTC	CVTRGEEPYEQYF	-	few	TRBV2	TRBJ2-7
TGTGCCAGTTCTCTAGCGCCCCGCGGCGAGCAGTACTTC	CASSLAPRGEQYF	-	-	TRBV19	TRBJ2-7
TGCGCCAGCAGCCGGGATCCGAGCTCCTACAATGAGCAGTTCTTC	CASSRDPSSYNEQFF	-	-	TRBV4-1	TRBJ2-1
TGTGCCAGCAGTCACGTCGAGGGTCGCACTGAAGCTTTCTTT	CASSHVEGRTEAFF	-	-	TRBV6-5	TRBJ1-1
TGTGCCAGCAGTCTAGAGTTCCACTACGAGCAGTACTTC	CASSLEFHYEQYF	-	once	TRBV27	TRBJ2-7
TGTGCCAGCGGACAGGACCTCTCTGGGGCCAACGTCCTGACTTTC	CASGQDLSGANVLTF	TRBD1	-	TRBV6-5	TRBJ2-6
TGCGCCAGCAGCGGGGACAGCAGCGGATACAATGAGCAGTTCTTC	CASSGDSSGYNEQFF	TRBD1	once	TRBV5-1	TRBJ2-1
TGTGCCAGCAGCCGACAGGAAGTGAACAATGAGCAGTTCTTC	CASSRQEVNNEQFF	-	-	TRBV7-9	TRBJ2-1
TGCGCCAGCAGTGAAATCGAGGGAAGCTCCTACAATGAGCAGTTCTTC	CASSEIEGSSYNEQFF	-	-	TRBV10-2	TRBJ2-1
TGTGCCAGCAGCCCCCGACCAGGTCCCAAAGAGACCCAGTACTTC	CASSPRPGPKETQYF	-	-	TRBV5-6	TRBJ2-5
TGTGCCAGTTCAGTGGTAGATAGCGGAGTCACCGGGGAGCTGTTTTTT	CASSVVDSGVTGELFF	-	many	TRBV28	TRBJ2-2
TGTGCCAGCAGCACCGGGACAGGGGACGGCTACACCTTC	CASSTGTGDGYTF	TRBD1	-	TRBV7-2	TRBJ1-2
TGCGCCAGCAGAGGACAGGGGTTAGGCTACGAGCAGTACTTC	CASRGQGLGYEQYF	TRBD1	many	TRBV10-1	TRBJ2-7
TGTGCCAGCAGTGAAGCTTTGGCGGAGACCCAGTACTTC	CASSEALAETQYF	-	many	TRBV6-1	TRBJ2-5
TGTGCCAGCAGCCGAGGACTCTACAATGAGCAGTTCTTC	CASSRGLYNEQFF	-	-	TRBV7-8	TRBJ2-1
TGTGCCAGCAGCCGATTAGCGGGCAATGAGCAGTTCTTC	CASSRLAGNEQFF	TRBD2	few	TRBV5-5	TRBJ2-1
TGTGCCAGCACTCCGGACAGCAACTCCTACAATGAGCAGTTCTTC	CASTPDSNSYNEQFF	-	few	TRBV6-4	TRBJ2-1